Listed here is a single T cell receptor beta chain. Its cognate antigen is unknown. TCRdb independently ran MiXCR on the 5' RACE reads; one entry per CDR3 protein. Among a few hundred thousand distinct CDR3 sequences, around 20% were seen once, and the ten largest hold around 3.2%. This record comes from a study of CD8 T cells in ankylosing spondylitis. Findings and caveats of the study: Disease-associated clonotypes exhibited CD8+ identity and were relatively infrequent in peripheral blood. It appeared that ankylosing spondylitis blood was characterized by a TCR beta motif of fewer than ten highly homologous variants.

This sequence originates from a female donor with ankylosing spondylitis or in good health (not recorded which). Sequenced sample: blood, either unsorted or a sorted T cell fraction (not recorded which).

DNA of the CDR3: TGTGCCAGCAGCTTGGAGGTGGGCGGGGGCACTGAAGCTTTCTTT. This sequence encodes CASSLEVGGGTEAFF. V gene TRBV5-8 combines with J gene TRBJ1-1, with a weak D call TRBD1 (5 bases). The CDR3 consists of 15 residues. Germline V gives CDR1 SGHTS, CDR2 YDEGEE. The V end was cut by 0 bases, the J end by 4 bases, with 13 bases between.